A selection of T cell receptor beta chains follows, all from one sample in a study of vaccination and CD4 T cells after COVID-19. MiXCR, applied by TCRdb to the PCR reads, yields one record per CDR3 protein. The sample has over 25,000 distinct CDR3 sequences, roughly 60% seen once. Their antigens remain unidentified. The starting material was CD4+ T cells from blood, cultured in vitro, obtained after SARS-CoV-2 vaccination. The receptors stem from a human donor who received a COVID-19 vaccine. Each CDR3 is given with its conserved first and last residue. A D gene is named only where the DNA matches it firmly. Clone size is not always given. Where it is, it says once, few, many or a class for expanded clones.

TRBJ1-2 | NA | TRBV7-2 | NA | TGTGCCAGCAGCTTAGACAGCTATGGCTACACCTTC | CASSLDSYGYTF
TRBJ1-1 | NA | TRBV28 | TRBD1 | TGTGCCAGCAGACCAACAGGGGGCGCTTCTCCGGGAGCTTTCTTT | CASRPTGGASPGAFF
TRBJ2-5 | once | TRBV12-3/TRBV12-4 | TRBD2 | TGTGCCAGCAGTTCGAGCGGGGGGGCGGAGACCCAGTACTTC | CASSSSGGAETQYF
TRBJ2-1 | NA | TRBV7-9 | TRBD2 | TGTGCCAGCATACCCTTGGGTGAACGGGGGGATAACAATGAGCAGTTCTTC | CASIPLGERGDNNEQFF
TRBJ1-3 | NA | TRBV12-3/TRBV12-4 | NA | TGTGCCAGCAGCCCAGTACTAGACTCTGGAAACACCATATATTTT | CASSPVLDSGNTIYF
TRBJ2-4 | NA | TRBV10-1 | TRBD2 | TGCGCCGGGTCTCTAGCGGGGGGACTAGCCAAAAACATTCAGTACTTC | CAGSLAGGLAKNIQYF
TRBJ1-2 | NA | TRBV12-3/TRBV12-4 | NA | TGTGCCAGCAGGTCATCGGACAGCCCTCGGTATGGCTACACCTTC | CASRSSDSPRYGYTF
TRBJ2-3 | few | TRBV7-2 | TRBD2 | TGTGCCAGCAGCTTAGCTTTGCGGGGGGCCTCGCAGTATTTT | CASSLALRGASQYF
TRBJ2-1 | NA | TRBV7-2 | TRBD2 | TGTGCCAGCAGCCGCTGGACTAGCCCAAGCTCCTACAATGAGCAGTTCTTC | CASSRWTSPSSYNEQFF
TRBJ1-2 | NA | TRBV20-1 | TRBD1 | TGCAGTGCTCGTACAACCCAACAGGGGGCGTTTTATGGCTACACCTTC | CSARTTQQGAFYGYTF
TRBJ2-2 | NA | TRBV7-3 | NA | TGTGCCAGCAGCCTACGACCGCGGGTCCCGAACACCGGGGAGCTGTTTTTT | CASSLRPRVPNTGELFF
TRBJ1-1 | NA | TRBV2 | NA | TGTGCCAGCAGTCGACAGTCCACTGAAGCTTTCTTT | CASSRQSTEAFF
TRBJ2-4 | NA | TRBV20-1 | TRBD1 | TGCAGTGCTAAAGGACAGGGTGCCGCCAAAAACATTCAGTACTTC | CSAKGQGAAKNIQYF
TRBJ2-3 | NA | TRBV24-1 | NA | TGTGCCACCAATGCCGGGCGGACAGATACGCAGTATTTT | CATNAGRTDTQYF
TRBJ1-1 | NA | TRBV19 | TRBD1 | TGTGCCAGTACTCTCATTACAGGGGGGTATACTGAAGCTTTCTTT | CASTLITGGYTEAFF
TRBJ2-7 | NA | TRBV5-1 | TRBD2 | TGCGCCAGCAGCAGAGACGGGACTAGCGATACCTACGAGCAGTACTTC | CASSRDGTSDTYEQYF
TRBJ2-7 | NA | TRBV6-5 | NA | TGTGCCAGCAGTTACTTTATGGGCTACGAGCAGTACTTC | CASSYFMGYEQYF
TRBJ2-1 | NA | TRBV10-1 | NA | TGCGCCACCCCTCACGGTTCCGGGTTCTCCTACAATGAGCAGTTCTTC | CATPHGSGFSYNEQFF
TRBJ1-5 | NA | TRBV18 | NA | TGTGCCAGCTCACCCGTACAGATCAATCAGCCCCAGCATTTT | CASSPVQINQPQHF
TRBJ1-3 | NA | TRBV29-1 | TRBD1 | TGCAGCGCAACAAAACAGGGGATAGGAAACACCATATATTTT | CSATKQGIGNTIYF
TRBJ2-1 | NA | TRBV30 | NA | TGTGCCTGGAGTGTAACCAATGAGCAGTTCTTC | CAWSVTNEQFF
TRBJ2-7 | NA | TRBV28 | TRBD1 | TGTGCCAGCAGTACGACCGGGACAGGCTTTTCCCCGGGCGAGCAGTACTTC | CASSTTGTGFSPGEQYF
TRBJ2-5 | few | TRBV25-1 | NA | TGTGCCAGCAGTCTAGGCGGGGCCCAAGAGACCCAGTACTTC | CASSLGGAQETQYF
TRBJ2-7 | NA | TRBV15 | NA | TGTGCCACCAGCAGAGAGTCCCCGTCTCTGGGCTACGAGCAGTACTTC | CATSRESPSLGYEQYF
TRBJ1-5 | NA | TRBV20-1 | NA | TGCAGTGCTAGCCACCCAGGCGGTAGCAATCAGCCCCAGCATTTT | CSASHPGGSNQPQHF
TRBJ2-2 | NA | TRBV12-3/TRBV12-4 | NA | TGTGCCAGCAGTTTATTAAGGTCCGGGGAGCTGTTTTTT | CASSLLRSGELFF
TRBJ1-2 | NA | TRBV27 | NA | TGTGCCAGCAGTCTGACTCCTTTCCAGGGCTACACCTTC | CASSLTPFQGYTF
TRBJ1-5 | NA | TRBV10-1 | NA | TGCGCCAGCAGTGAAATTGTGGGCCAGCCCCAGCATTTT | CASSEIVGQPQHF
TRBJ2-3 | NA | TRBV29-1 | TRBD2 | TGCAGCGTCCAGACTAGCGGGGGGGCTGTAGATACGCAGTATTTT | CSVQTSGGAVDTQYF
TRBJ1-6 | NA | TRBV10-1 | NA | TGCGCCACTCTAGGGGGTCCAATTAATTCACCCCTCCACTTT | CATLGGPINSPLHF
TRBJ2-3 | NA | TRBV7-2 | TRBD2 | TGTGCCAGCAGCTTCCTAGCGGGGTCCACAGATACGCAGTATTTT | CASSFLAGSTDTQYF
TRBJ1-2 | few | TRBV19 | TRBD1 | TGTGCCAGTATGCCCGGGACAGCGGGTCGTAGTGGTGGCTACACCTTC | CASMPGTAGRSGGYTF
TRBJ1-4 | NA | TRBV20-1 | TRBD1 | TGCAGTGGACAGGGTAATGAAAAACTGTTTTTT | CSGQGNEKLFF
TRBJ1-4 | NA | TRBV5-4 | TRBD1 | TGTGCCAGCAGCATAGGACAGGGGGCAACTAATGAAAAACTGTTTTTT | CASSIGQGATNEKLFF
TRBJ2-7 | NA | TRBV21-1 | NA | TGTGCCAGCAGCAAGCGCCGGGACATACATTACTACGAGCAGTACTTC | CASSKRRDIHYYEQYF
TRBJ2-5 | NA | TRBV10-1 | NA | TGCGCCAGCCCACAGGTGCAAGAGACCCAGTACTTC | CASPQVQETQYF
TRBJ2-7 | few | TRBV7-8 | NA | TGTGCCAGCAGCGTCACAACCGGGTTAGTCTCCTACGAGCAGTACTTC | CASSVTTGLVSYEQYF
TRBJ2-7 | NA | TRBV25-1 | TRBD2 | TGTGCCAGCAGTGAACCGGGACTATACGAGCAGTACTTC | CASSEPGLYEQYF
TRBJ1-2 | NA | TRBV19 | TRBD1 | TGTGCCAGTAGTATAGGCAGGGGGAGAGGCTACACCTTC | CASSIGRGRGYTF
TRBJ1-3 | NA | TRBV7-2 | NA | TGTGCCAGCAGCCTATCAGGAATCTCTGGAAACACCATATATTTT | CASSLSGISGNTIYF
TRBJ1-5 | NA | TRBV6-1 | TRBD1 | TGTGCCAGCAGCCCAATCCTCACAGGGGTGCCTAAGCCCCAGCATTTT | CASSPILTGVPKPQHF
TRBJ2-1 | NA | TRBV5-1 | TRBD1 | TGCGCCAGCAGGGACAGGCTGACGGGAAATGAGCAGTTCTTC | CASRDRLTGNEQFF
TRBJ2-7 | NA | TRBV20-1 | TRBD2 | TGCAGTGCTACCTCTCGGGGTAGCGGGGCCTACGAGCAGTACTTC | CSATSRGSGAYEQYF
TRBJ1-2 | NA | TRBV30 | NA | TGTGCCTGGAGTGTGGCAGGGAGATATGGCTACACCTTC | CAWSVAGRYGYTF
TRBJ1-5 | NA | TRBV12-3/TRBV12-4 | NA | TGTGCCAGCAGTTTGGTCAGGGGTCAGCCCCAGCATTTT | CASSLVRGQPQHF
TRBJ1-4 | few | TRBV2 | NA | TGTGCCAGCAGTGACGAGGGGGGGGAAAAACTGTTTTTT | CASSDEGGEKLFF
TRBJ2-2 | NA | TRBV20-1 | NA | TGCAGTGCTAGAGAGGAGGGGGCGGGGACCGGGGAGCTGTTTTTT | CSAREEGAGTGELFF
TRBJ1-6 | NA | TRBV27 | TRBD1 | TGTGCCAGCAGCCGGGACAGGGAAGATACCCTCCACTTT | CASSRDREDTLHF
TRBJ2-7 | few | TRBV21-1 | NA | TGTGCCAGCAGCAAAGGCGGCCCCCAGGGGGATGCCGAGCAGTACTTC | CASSKGGPQGDAEQYF
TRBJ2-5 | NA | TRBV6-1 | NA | TGTGCCAGCAGTGAGGCCCTGTCACCCCTCGGGGAGACCCAGTACTTC | CASSEALSPLGETQYF
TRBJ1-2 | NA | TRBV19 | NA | TGTGCCAGTAGTATTGGTGGTGACAGGCATGTCCAAGGCTACACCTTC | CASSIGGDRHVQGYTF